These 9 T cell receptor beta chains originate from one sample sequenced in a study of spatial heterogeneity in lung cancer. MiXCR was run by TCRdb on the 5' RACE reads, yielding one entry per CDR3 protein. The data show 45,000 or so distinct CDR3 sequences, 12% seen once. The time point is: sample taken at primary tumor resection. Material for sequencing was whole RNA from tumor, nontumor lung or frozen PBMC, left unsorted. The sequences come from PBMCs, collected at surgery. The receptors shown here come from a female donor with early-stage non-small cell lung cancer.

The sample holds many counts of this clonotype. The CDR3 bases are TGTGCCAGCAGCTTGGGACCATCCTACGAGCAGTACTTC. Protein product: CASSLGPSYEQYF. The chain joins TRBV7-2 to TRBJ2-7; D could derive from TRBD1 or TRBD2 (5 bases each). V shed 3 bases and J shed 1 base, with 7 bases lying between them. Germline V gene lookup returns CDR1 SGHTA and CDR2 FQGNSA. The CDR3 spans 13 residues.

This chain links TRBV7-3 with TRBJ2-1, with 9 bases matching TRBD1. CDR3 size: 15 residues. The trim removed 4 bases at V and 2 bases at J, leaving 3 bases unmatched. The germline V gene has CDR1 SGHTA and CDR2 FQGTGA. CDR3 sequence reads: CASSSTGGTYNEQFF. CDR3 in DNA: TGTGCCAGCAGCTCAACAGGGGGCACCTACAATGAGCAGTTCTTC.

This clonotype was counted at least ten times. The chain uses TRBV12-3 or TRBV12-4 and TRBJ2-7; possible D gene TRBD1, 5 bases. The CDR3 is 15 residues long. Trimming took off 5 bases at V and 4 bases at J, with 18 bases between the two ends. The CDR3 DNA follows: TGTGCCAGCAGTGCTGTTGGGCAGGGCATGTACGAGCAGTACTTC. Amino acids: CASSAVGQGMYEQYF.

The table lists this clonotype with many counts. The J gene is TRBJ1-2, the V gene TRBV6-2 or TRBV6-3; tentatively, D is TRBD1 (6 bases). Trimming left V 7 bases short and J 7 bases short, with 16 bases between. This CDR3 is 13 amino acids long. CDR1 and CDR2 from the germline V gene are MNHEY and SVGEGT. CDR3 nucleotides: TGTGCCAGCATCTCGGCAGGGGCCGCTGGCTACACCTTC. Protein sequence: CASISAGAAGYTF.

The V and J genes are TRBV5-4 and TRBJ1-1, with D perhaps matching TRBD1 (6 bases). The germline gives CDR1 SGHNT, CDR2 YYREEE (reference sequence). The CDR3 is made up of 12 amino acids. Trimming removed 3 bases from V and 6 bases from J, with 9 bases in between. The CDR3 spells CASSSGGPEAFF. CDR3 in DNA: TGTGCCAGCAGCTCCGGGGGGCCTGAAGCTTTCTTT.

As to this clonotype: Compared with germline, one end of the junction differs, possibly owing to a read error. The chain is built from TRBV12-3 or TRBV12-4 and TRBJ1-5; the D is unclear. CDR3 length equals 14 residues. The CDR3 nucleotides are TGTGCCAGCAGTTTTGGACGGAACAATCAGCCCCAGAATTTT. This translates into CASSFGRNNQPQNF.

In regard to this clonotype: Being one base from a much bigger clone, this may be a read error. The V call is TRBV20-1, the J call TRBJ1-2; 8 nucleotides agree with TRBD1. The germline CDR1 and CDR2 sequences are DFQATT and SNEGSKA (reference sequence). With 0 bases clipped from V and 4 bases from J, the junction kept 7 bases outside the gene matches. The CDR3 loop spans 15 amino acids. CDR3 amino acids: CSARDRGQYFYGYTF. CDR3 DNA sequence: TGCAGTGCTAGAGACAGGGGGCAGTACTTCTATGGCTACACCTTC.

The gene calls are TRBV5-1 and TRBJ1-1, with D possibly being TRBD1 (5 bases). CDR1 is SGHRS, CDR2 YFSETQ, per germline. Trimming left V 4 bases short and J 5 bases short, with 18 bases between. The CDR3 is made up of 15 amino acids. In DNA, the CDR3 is TGCGCCAGCAGCAACCGGGCGACAGTAAAAACTGAAGCTTTCTTT. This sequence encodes CASSNRATVKTEAFF.

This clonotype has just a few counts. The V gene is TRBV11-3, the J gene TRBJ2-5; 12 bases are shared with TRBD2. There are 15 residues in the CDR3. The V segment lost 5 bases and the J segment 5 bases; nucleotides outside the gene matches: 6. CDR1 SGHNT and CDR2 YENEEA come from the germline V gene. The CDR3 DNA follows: TGTGCCAGCAGCAAGCTAGCGGGGGGGCCGGAGACCCAGTACTTC. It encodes CASSKLAGGPETQYF.